The 19 T cell receptor beta chains given below trace back to one sample, sequenced in a study of T cell repertoires in cytomegalovirus infection. Each CDR3 protein gets one entry after TCRdb re-called the reads with MiXCR. The sample carries under 95,000 distinct CDR3 sequences, more than 40% recorded once. No cognate antigen is known for these TCRs. Specimen: CD8+ T cells from cultured PBMCs, collected from culture after CMV antigen stimulation. These receptors originate from a human donor in good health (CMV status not recorded). Some clones in this sample may be carry-over from other donors' samples.

This chain links TRBV30 with TRBJ2-5; the D gene is possibly TRBD1 (6 bases). Trimming took off 0 bases at V and 5 bases at J, with 13 bases between the two ends. Germline lookup yields CDR1 GTSNPN and CDR2 SVGIG (reference sequence). The CDR3 length is 14 residues. CDR3 bases: TGTGCCTGGAGTGTAATGGCAAGGGGGGAGACCCAGTACTTC. Translated: CAWSVMARGETQYF.

This clonotype was picked up many times. V and J are TRBV28 and TRBJ2-7, with 12 nucleotides matching TRBD2. CDR1 is MDHEN, CDR2 SYDVKM, per germline. The CDR3 covers 17 residues. After removal of 4 bases from V and 4 bases from J, the junction contained 11 bases not matched to a gene. The CDR3: CASSSSASGRALYEQYF. CDR3 DNA sequence: TGTGCCAGCAGTTCGTCGGCTAGCGGGAGGGCCCTATACGAGCAGTACTTC.

The chain carries TRBV6-5 and TRBJ2-3, with 12 positions matching TRBD2. Trimming took 4 bases from V and 5 from J; bases not matched to a gene: 7. Germline V gene lookup returns CDR1 MNHEY and CDR2 SVGAGI. This CDR3 is 16 amino acids long. CDR3 bases: TGTGCCAGCAGTTCTCTAGCGGGAGGGGATGAAGATACGCAGTATTTT. Protein sequence: CASSSLAGGDEDTQYF.

V usage is TRBV12-3 or TRBV12-4 and J usage is TRBJ2-5; 9 nucleotides line up with TRBD1. The CDR3 length is 16 residues. V shed 7 bases, J shed 2 bases, and the junction held 11 bases outside the gene matches. The CDR3 loop is CASNLGGTGWQETQYF. The CDR3 DNA follows: TGTGCCAGCAACTTAGGGGGGACAGGGTGGCAAGAGACCCAGTACTTC.

The gene calls are TRBV6-1 and TRBJ1-5, with D unclear. The V and J ends lost 5 bases and 0 bases respectively, with 11 bases between them. Germline V gene lookup returns CDR1 MNHNS and CDR2 SASEGT. The CDR3 has 15 amino acids. CDR3 region: CASSLRSGSNQPQHF. In DNA, the CDR3 is TGTGCCAGCAGTCTTCGGAGCGGTAGCAATCAGCCCCAGCATTTT.

The chain has TRBV6-8 and TRBJ1-2; D is perhaps TRBD1 (5 bases). The CDR3 has 16 residues. Trimming pared 5 bases from V and 4 bases from J, leaving 20 bases between. Germline CDR1 is MNHGY and CDR2 is SAAAGT. The CDR3 is CASSQLTDLVFYGYTF. CDR3 coding DNA: TGTGCCAGCAGTCAACTGACAGACCTGGTCTTCTATGGCTACACCTTC.

The chain combines TRBV6-5 with TRBJ2-2; no clear D gene. Germline CDR1 and CDR2: MNHEY and SVGAGI. V dropped 3 bases and J dropped 5 bases, with 10 bases sitting between them. This CDR3 is 14 amino acids long. The CDR3 protein is CASSYSVATGELFF. Written as DNA, the CDR3 is TGTGCCAGCAGTTATTCGGTGGCTACCGGGGAGCTGTTTTTT.

The J gene is TRBJ1-4, the V gene TRBV27; TRBD1 matches at 12 bases. The junction had 1 base not matched to a gene; V was cut back by 4 bases and J by 7 bases. The CDR3 contains 14 residues. Germline V CDR1 and CDR2: MNHEY, SMNVEV (reference sequence). The CDR3 reads CASSWGQGAEKLFF. In nucleotides, the CDR3 is TGTGCCAGCAGTTGGGGACAGGGGGCTGAAAAACTGTTTTTT.

This chain connects TRBV7-3 to TRBJ1-1; D is ambiguous. The length of the CDR3 is 14 residues. With 6 bases removed from V and 3 bases from J, the gap between germline ends came to 14 bases. From germline, CDR1 is SGHTA and CDR2 FQGTGA. CDR3 nucleotide sequence: TGTGCCAGCAGTAGGACGGCCCAGGACACTGAAGCTTTCTTT. Its translation is CASSRTAQDTEAFF.

A few counts support this clonotype. V and J are TRBV5-6 and TRBJ1-5; 9 nucleotides align to TRBD1. V lost 4 bases and J lost 1; bases outside the gene matches: 12. CDR1 and CDR2 (germline): SGHDT, YYEEEE. The CDR3 runs to 18 residues. This CDR3 reads CASSLGQGRSWSNQPQHF. The CDR3 coding sequence is TGTGCCAGCAGCCTTGGACAGGGGAGGAGTTGGAGCAATCAGCCCCAGCATTTT.

The table lists this clonotype with a few counts. CDR3 residues: CASSLELAVGTDTQYF. DNA for the CDR3: TGTGCCAGCAGCTTGGAACTAGCGGTGGGGACAGATACGCAGTATTTT. V usage is TRBV7-8 and J usage is TRBJ2-3; the match to TRBD2 covers 8 bases. V lost 3 bases, J lost 3 bases, and 8 bases stayed unmatched. CDR1 is SGHVS, CDR2 FQNEAQ, per germline. There are 16 residues in the CDR3.

V gene TRBV12-3 or TRBV12-4 combines with J gene TRBJ2-1; D might be TRBD2 (6 bases). With 2 bases removed from V and 3 bases from J, the gap between germline ends came to 11 bases. This CDR3 has 15 amino acids. CDR3 region: CASSLRREVYNEQFF. For the CDR3, the DNA is TGTGCCAGCAGTTTAAGGCGGGAAGTCTACAATGAGCAGTTCTTC.

V and J are TRBV19 and TRBJ1-2, with 7 bases aligning to TRBD1. Germline CDR1 reads LNHDA; CDR2 reads SQIVND (reference sequence). This CDR3 has 18 amino acids. V lost 3 bases to trimming and J lost 0 bases; unmatched junction nucleotides: 13. The CDR3 coding sequence is TGTGCCAGTAGTATTAAACCCTTAACTGGGACAGCTAACTATGGCTACACCTTC. It is translated as CASSIKPLTGTANYGYTF.

This chain connects TRBV28 to TRBJ1-1, with D possibly being TRBD1 (6 bases). Germline V gene sequence: CDR1 MDHEN, CDR2 SYDVKM. This CDR3 has 14 residues. Trimming shortened V by 5 bases and J by 4 bases, and 14 bases separated the two germline ends. CDR3 nucleotides: TGTGCCAGCAGTCTGACAGGAATCCTCACTGAAGCTTTCTTT. As protein: CASSLTGILTEAFF.

The rearrangement joins TRBV20-1 to TRBJ2-7; no firm D call. This CDR3 comprises 14 residues. From germline, CDR1 is DFQATT and CDR2 SNEGSKA (reference sequence). Trimming cost V 2 bases and J 0 bases, with 11 bases left between them. CDR3 DNA sequence: TGCAGTGCTAGATCTCGGGCGAGCTCCTACGAGCAGTACTTC. Translated: CSARSRASSYEQYF.

The chain recombines TRBV19 with TRBJ1-2, with TRBD1 matching over 7 bases. V shed 6 bases, J shed 4 bases, and the junction held 11 bases outside the gene matches. This CDR3 is 15 amino acids long. The germline gives CDR1 LNHDA, CDR2 SQIVND (reference sequence). The CDR3 region has the DNA TGTGCCAGTAGCGAACTACAGGGGATCCTCTATGGCTACACCTTC. This encodes CASSELQGILYGYTF.

The rearrangement joins TRBV4-1 to TRBJ2-7, with unresolved D. The CDR3 spans 15 residues. V was cut by 3 bases and J by 1 base, with 13 bases left in between. Germline V gene data show CDR1 as MGHRA and CDR2 as YSYEKL. CDR3 sequence reads: CASSHPNRGSYEQYF. Here the CDR3 DNA reads TGCGCCAGCAGCCATCCAAACAGAGGTTCCTACGAGCAGTACTTC.

The chain joins TRBV11-2 to TRBJ2-6; D uncertain. V was cut by 2 bases and J by 0 bases, with 14 bases left in between. Germline CDR1 SGHAT, CDR2 FQNNGV. CDR3 length: 18 residues. The DNA for the CDR3 is TGTGCCAGCAGCTTATTCGGGCCTGAATCCTCTGGGGCCAACGTCCTGACTTTC. It specifies CASSLFGPESSGANVLTF.

V gene TRBV5-6 combines with J gene TRBJ2-2; no reliable D call. Germline V CDR1 and CDR2: SGHDT, YYEEEE. CDR3 length: 16 amino acids. Trimming cost V 0 bases and J 2 bases, with 11 bases left between them. CDR3 residues: CASSLAVLANTGELFF. The DNA of the CDR3 is TGTGCCAGCAGCTTGGCGGTTTTAGCCAACACCGGGGAGCTGTTTTTT.